This T cell receptor beta chain was captured in a study of blood T cells in healthy people across ages. Donors were healthy Caucasian individuals from Russia aged about 6 to 90. V shed 6 bases and J 2 bases; nucleotides not matched to a gene: 4. Germline V CDR1 and CDR2: MNHNY, SVGAGI (reference sequence). The CDR3 extends over 14 amino acids. For the second PCR, which ran for roughly 7 to 11 cycles, a sample-barcoded 5' primer and a J-beta primer mix were used. Each cDNA molecule carried a tag from a template-switch adaptor that contained 12 random nucleotides. Individual samples furnished no less than 2.5 million CDR3-containing paired-end reads apiece. TCRdb recomputed calls from the 5' RACE reads with MiXCR, one row per CDR3 protein. The sample lists 1.4 million or so distinct CDR3 sequences; roughly 43% were seen once.

The sample comprised blood. The rearrangement links TRBV6-6 to TRBJ1-2, with 9 bases lining up with TRBD1. This receptor was obtained from a woman aged 18 to 35 in good health. The chain's CDR3 is CASRRQGVNYGYTF. In nucleotides, the CDR3 is TGTGCCAGCAGACGACAGGGGGTCAACTATGGCTACACCTTC.